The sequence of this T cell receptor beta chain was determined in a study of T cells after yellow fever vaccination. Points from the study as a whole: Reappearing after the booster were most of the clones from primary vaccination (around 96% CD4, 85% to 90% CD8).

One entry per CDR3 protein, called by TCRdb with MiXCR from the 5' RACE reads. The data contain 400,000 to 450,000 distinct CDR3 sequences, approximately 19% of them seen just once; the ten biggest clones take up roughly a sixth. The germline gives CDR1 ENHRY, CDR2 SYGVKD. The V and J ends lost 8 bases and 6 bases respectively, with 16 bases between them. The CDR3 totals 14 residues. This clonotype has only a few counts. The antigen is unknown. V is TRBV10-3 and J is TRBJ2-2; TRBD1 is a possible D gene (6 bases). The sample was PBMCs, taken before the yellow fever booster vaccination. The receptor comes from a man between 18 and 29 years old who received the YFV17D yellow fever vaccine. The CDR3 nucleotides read TGTGCCATCGGTAGGGGGAAGTCCTCCGGGGAGCTGTTTTTT. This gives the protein CAIGRGKSSGELFF.